The 32 T cell receptor beta chains below all came from one sample that was sequenced in a study of CD8+ T cells in alopecia areata. Treatment given: oral pan-JAK inhibitor, 5-10 mg twice daily. In each case, RNA was isolated and then reverse transcribed into cDNA as the sequencing template. Libraries were prepared by immunoSEQ multiplex PCR; TCRdb keeps only in-frame clonotypes and omits some of them. The sample lists 150,000 to 200,000 clones; approximately 67% were seen once. The sample here was CD4+ T cells sorted from blood, taken at roughly week 49, from a patient treated with tofacitinib. These receptors all come from a human donor with alopecia areata.

This chain links TRBV2 with TRBJ1-5; 8 positions agree with TRBD1. Germline trimming cut 5 bases from V and 5 bases from J; bases unmatched to any gene: 2. Germline V gene data show CDR1 as SNHLY and CDR2 as FYNNEI. This CDR3 is 13 amino acids long. The CDR3 region has the DNA TGTGCCAGCAGTTTGACAGGGGATCAGCCCCAGCATTTT. It yields the protein CASSLTGDQPQHF.

The V gene is TRBV2, the J gene TRBJ1-2; 8 bases map to TRBD1. Looked up from germline, CDR1 is SNHLY and CDR2 is FYNNEI. CDR3 size: 13 residues. V dropped 8 bases and J dropped 4; count of bases not matched to a gene: 6. The CDR3 sequence is CASLEDRGYGYTF. As DNA, the CDR3 is TGTGCCAGCTTGGAAGACAGGGGCTATGGCTACACCTTC. Filled out from reference TRBV2 and TRBJ1-2, the complete variable domain reads EPEVTQTPSHQVTQMGQEVILRCVPISNHLYFYWYRQILGQKVEFLVSFYNNEISEKSEIFDDQFSVERPDGSNFTLKIRSTKLEDSAMYFCASLEDRGYGYTFGSGTRLTVV.

The chain couples TRBV10-3 to TRBJ2-7, with 9 positions matching TRBD2. There are 16 residues in the CDR3. The J segment lost 2 bases and the V segment lost 4 bases, leaving 9 bases of the junction unmatched. Germline CDR1 ENHRY, CDR2 SYGVKD. The chain's CDR3 is CAISAKSGGLTYEQYF. Written as DNA, the CDR3 is TGTGCCATCAGTGCAAAAAGCGGGGGGCTCACCTACGAGCAGTACTTC.

The J gene is TRBJ2-6, the V gene TRBV30; D may be TRBD1 or TRBD2 (5 bases each). Germline V CDR1 and CDR2: GTSNPN, SVGIG (reference sequence). V was pared by 7 bases and J by 12 bases, with 16 bases between. This CDR3 has 12 amino acids. DNA for the CDR3: TGTGCCTCCAACGTGGGGGTTGGCGTCCTGACTTTC. As protein: CASNVGVGVLTF.

The table lists this clone with a count of one. CDR3 bases: TGTGCCAGGATGAGCACAGATACGCAGTATTTT. Protein product: CARMSTDTQYF. The chain couples TRBV2 to TRBJ2-3; D unresolved. V lost 9 bases and J 0 bases, leaving 4 bases between the germline ends. The germline CDR1 and CDR2 sequences are SNHLY and FYNNEI. This CDR3 is 11 amino acids long.

This clone was found a few times. This chain uses TRBV6-1 with TRBJ2-5; a weak D match, TRBD2 (5 bases). With 5 bases removed from V and 5 bases from J, the gap between germline ends came to 18 bases. There are 15 residues in the CDR3. CDR1 and CDR2 from the germline V gene are MNHNS and SASEGT. The CDR3 reads CASSWGESLTETQYF. As DNA, the CDR3 is TGTGCCAGCAGTTGGGGAGAGTCACTGACCGAGACCCAGTACTTC.

In its sample, this clone was seen once. The chain couples TRBV29-1 to TRBJ1-4, with 7 bases fitting TRBD1. The CDR3 has 14 amino acids. V gave up 5 bases and J gave up 3 bases; unmatched junction bases: 6. Germline V gene lookup returns CDR1 SQVTM and CDR2 ANQGSEA. This CDR3 reads CSVSTGTANEKLFF. The CDR3 DNA sequence: TGCAGCGTTTCCACAGGGACAGCTAATGAAAAACTGTTTTTT.

The chain couples TRBV29-1 to TRBJ1-1, with D perhaps TRBD1 (6 bases). The V end was cut by 7 bases, the J end by 5 bases, with 17 bases between. The CDR3 extends over 13 amino acids. Looked up from germline, CDR1 is SQVTM and CDR2 is ANQGSEA. CDR3 residues: CSADRQEGTEAFF. CDR3 in DNA: TGCAGCGCCGACCGACAGGAGGGAACTGAAGCTTTCTTT.

The genes are TRBV6-6 and TRBJ1-2, with 8 positions matching TRBD1. After removal of 4 bases from V and 6 bases from J, the junction contained 4 bases not matched to a gene. The CDR3 covers 13 residues. CDR1 is MNHNY and CDR2 is SVGAGI in the germline V gene (reference sequence). This CDR3 reads CASSWTGWDGYTF. The CDR3 DNA is TGTGCCAGCAGTTGGACAGGGTGGGATGGCTACACCTTC.

This clone turned up a few times. This chain uses TRBV6-5 with TRBJ2-7; TRBD1 aligns across 7 bases. V shed 2 bases and J 6 bases; nucleotides not matched to a gene: 7. CDR1 and CDR2 from the germline V gene are MNHEY and SVGAGI. This CDR3 spans 14 amino acids. The CDR3 DNA sequence: TGTGCCAGCAGTTACCAAAGACAGGGTGCCGAGCAGTACTTC. Its protein is CASSYQRQGAEQYF.

This clone occurred a few times. J is TRBJ2-3 and V is TRBV7-2, with D maybe TRBD2 (6 bases). The CDR3 is 13 amino acids. Trimming shortened V by 8 bases and J by 1 base, and 10 bases separated the two germline ends. Per the germline V gene, CDR1 is SGHTA and CDR2 is FQGNSA. The CDR3 coding sequence is TGTGCCAGCGGAGGGAAGGGCACAGATACGCAGTATTTT. Protein sequence: CASGGKGTDTQYF.

This clone was counted a few times. The gene calls are TRBV7-2 and TRBJ2-3, with D perhaps TRBD1 (6 bases). V lost 2 bases to trimming and J lost 4 bases, with 10 bases between them. Looked up from germline, CDR1 is SGHTA and CDR2 is FQGNSA. The length of the CDR3 is 14 residues. CDR3 loop: CASSLRGSADTQYF. The CDR3 nucleotides are TGTGCCAGCAGCTTAAGGGGGAGCGCAGATACGCAGTATTTT. Combining the CDR3 with reference TRBV7-2 and TRBJ2-3 gives the whole variable domain GAGVSQSPSNKVTEKGKDVELRCDPISGHTALYWYRQSLGQGLEFLIYFQGNSAPDKSGLPSDRFSAERTGGSVSTLTIQRTQQEDSAVYLCASSLRGSADTQYFGPGTRLTVL.

This clone was seen a single time. Written as DNA, the CDR3 is TGTGCCAGCAGCTTTGGTAGGGAGAGCTATGGCTACACCTTC. Protein sequence: CASSFGRESYGYTF. J is TRBJ1-2 and V is TRBV7-2; D not certain. The CDR3 totals 14 residues. V dropped 3 bases and J dropped 4 bases, with 12 bases sitting between them. Germline V gene data show CDR1 as SGHTA and CDR2 as FQGNSA. The variable domain in full, completed from reference TRBV7-2 and TRBJ1-2, reads GAGVSQSPSNKVTEKGKDVELRCDPISGHTALYWYRQSLGQGLEFLIYFQGNSAPDKSGLPSDRFSAERTGGSVSTLTIQRTQQEDSAVYLCASSFGRESYGYTFGSGTRLTVV.

The rearrangement uses TRBV4-1 and TRBJ2-1; D gene ambiguous. This CDR3 comprises 15 residues. CDR1 is MGHRA, CDR2 YSYEKL, per germline. V lost 0 bases and J lost 4, with 10 bases in between. CDR3 sequence reads: CASSQERAIYNEQFF. CDR3 DNA: TGCGCCAGCAGCCAAGAAAGAGCTATTTACAATGAGCAGTTCTTC.

This sequence joins TRBV30 and TRBJ1-1; D is possibly TRBD1 (6 bases). This CDR3 spans 13 amino acids. Germline lookup yields CDR1 GTSNPN and CDR2 SVGIG (reference sequence). The V end lost 0 bases, the J end lost 5 bases, and 10 bases lay between the germline ends. The CDR3 nucleotides read TGTGCCTGGAGTGTAAGGGGGTGGACTGAAGCTTTCTTT. Translation: CAWSVRGWTEAFF.

This clone was found a few times. The chain links TRBV29-1 to TRBJ2-7; D unclear. V shed 4 bases and J shed 2 bases, with 9 bases lying between them. The germline V gene has CDR1 SQVTM and CDR2 ANQGSEA. CDR3 length equals 12 residues. The CDR3 loop is CSVGNTAYEQYF. In nucleotides, the CDR3 is TGCAGCGTTGGGAACACAGCCTACGAGCAGTACTTC.

V and J are TRBV7-2 and TRBJ2-3; D uncertain. The CDR3 is 13 residues long. Germline loops: CDR1 SGHTA, CDR2 FQGNSA. The V end lost 5 bases, the J end lost 1 base, and 7 bases lay between the germline ends. The CDR3 DNA sequence: TGTGCCAGCAGCCAATTTCGCACAGATACGCAGTATTTT. This gives the protein CASSQFRTDTQYF.

V usage is TRBV15 and J usage is TRBJ2-3; D unclear. Trimming cost V 3 bases and J 9 bases, with 10 bases left between them. CDR3 length equals 12 residues. The germline V gene has CDR1 LNHNV and CDR2 YYDKDF (reference sequence). CDR3 nucleotides: TGTGCCACCAGCAGCGACGTTAGAACGCAGTATTTT. Encoded protein: CATSSDVRTQYF.

The table lists this clone with a few counts. The chain couples TRBV7-2 to TRBJ1-1; possibly TRBD1 for D (5 bases). The V end lost 4 bases, the J end lost 0 bases, and 9 bases lay between the germline ends. Germline V gene lookup returns CDR1 SGHTA and CDR2 FQGNSA. This CDR3 is 14 amino acids long. Here the CDR3 reads CASSWGPVNTEAFF. The CDR3 bases are TGTGCCAGCAGCTGGGGCCCAGTGAACACTGAAGCTTTCTTT.

This clone has just a few counts. The rearrangement joins TRBV30 to TRBJ1-1; possibly TRBD1 for D (5 bases). The CDR3 runs to 15 residues. V was cut by 2 bases and J by 4 bases, with 17 bases left in between. The V gene's germline CDR1 is GTSNPN and CDR2 SVGIG (reference sequence). The CDR3 region has the DNA TGTGCCTGGAGTCAACCTGGGCAGGGATCCACTGAAGCTTTCTTT. This sequence encodes CAWSQPGQGSTEAFF.

The rearrangement uses TRBV18 and TRBJ1-3, with D hard to call. This CDR3 spans 13 amino acids. The germline V gene has CDR1 KGHSH and CDR2 LQKENI. The V and J ends lost 0 bases and 4 bases respectively, with 4 bases between them. Written as DNA, the CDR3 is TGTGCCAGCTCACCACCGTCCGGAAACACCATATATTTT. This gives the protein CASSPPSGNTIYF.

There are a few counts of this clone. At one end the junction does not follow the germline gene, possibly because of a read error. This chain joins TRBV6-5 and TRBJ1-6, with D hard to call. Germline-derived CDR1 and CDR2 are MNHEY and SVGAGI. The CDR3 spans 13 residues. The CDR3 is CASSPQRDSPLHF. The CDR3 DNA follows: TGTGCCAGCAGCCCCCAGCGGGATTCGCCCCTCCACTTT.

This clone has just a few counts. The chain combines TRBV29-1 with TRBJ2-7; TRBD1 matches 8 bases. The CDR3 is made up of 15 amino acids. CDR1 is SQVTM and CDR2 is ANQGSEA in the germline V gene. With V trimmed by 2 bases and J by 5 bases, 11 bases remained unmatched. For the CDR3, the DNA is TGCAGCGTTGAAACCCTATTGACAGGGGTCAACGAGCAGTACTTC. It specifies CSVETLLTGVNEQYF.

This chain links TRBV30 with TRBJ1-6; TRBD1 agrees at 7 bases. The CDR3 totals 13 residues. Germline V lookup: CDR1 GTSNPN, CDR2 SVGIG (reference sequence). After removal of 5 bases from V and 9 bases from J, the junction contained 7 bases not matched to a gene. CDR3: CAWRTTGISPLHF. The CDR3 nucleotides are TGTGCCTGGCGAACGACAGGGATTTCACCCCTCCACTTT.

The genes are TRBV7-9 and TRBJ2-6; D remains ambiguous. The CDR3 has 16 amino acids. Trimming took off 2 bases at V and 2 bases at J, with 10 bases between the two ends. CDR1 and CDR2 from the germline V gene are SEHNR and FQNEAQ (reference sequence). CDR3 DNA sequence: TGTGCCAGCAGCTTATTCCCGGAAGCTGGGGCCAACGTCCTGACTTTC. Its protein is CASSLFPEAGANVLTF. Filled out from reference TRBV7-9 and TRBJ2-6, the complete variable domain reads DTGVSQNPRHKITKRGQNVTFRCDPISEHNRLYWYRQTLGQGPEFLTYFQNEAQLEKSRLLSDRFSAERPKGSFSTLEIQRTEQGDSAMYLCASSLFPEAGANVLTFGAGSRLTVL.

Concerning this clone itself: The junction shows a germline mismatch at one end, possibly a read error. The J gene is TRBJ2-3, the V gene TRBV29-1; tentative D call: TRBD2 (6 bases). CDR1 and CDR2 (germline): SQVTM, ANQGSEA. The CDR3 has 17 amino acids. CDR3: CSVETVAGSGSIDTQYF. The DNA of the CDR3 is TGCAGCGTTGAAACGGTGGCGGGTAGCGGTAGCATAGATACGCAGTATTTT.

The chain has TRBV30 and TRBJ1-2, with 8 bases that match TRBD1. After removal of 1 base from V and 4 bases from J, the junction contained 5 bases not matched to a gene. The CDR3 contains 14 residues. Germline CDR1 and CDR2: GTSNPN and SVGIG (reference sequence). CDR3 sequence: CAWSGTGKGYGYTF. DNA of the CDR3: TGTGCCTGGAGTGGGACAGGGAAAGGCTATGGCTACACCTTC.

The rearrangement uses TRBV10-3 and TRBJ1-1; D gene uncertain. CDR1 is ENHRY and CDR2 is SYGVKD in the germline V gene. This CDR3 contains 13 residues. V lost 6 bases to trimming and J lost 2 bases, with 10 bases between them. DNA for the CDR3: TGTGCCATCAGGGGCGACCAAAACACTGAAGCTTTCTTT. This gives the protein CAIRGDQNTEAFF.

Only a few counts were recorded for this clone. The V gene is TRBV29-1, the J gene TRBJ2-5; 7 nucleotides align to TRBD1. Trimming at V came to 7 bases and at J to 2 bases, leaving 4 bases not matched to a gene. The germline gives CDR1 SQVTM, CDR2 ANQGSEA. The CDR3 covers 12 residues. The CDR3 coding sequence is TGCAGCGGCTCGGGACAGCAAGAGACCCAGTACTTC. Residues: CSGSGQQETQYF.

The chain links TRBV5-1 to TRBJ2-3; D possibly corresponds to TRBD1 (6 bases). Trimming removed 5 bases from V and 2 bases from J, with 15 bases in between. Germline V gives CDR1 SGHRS, CDR2 YFSETQ. This CDR3 contains 15 residues. CDR3 residues: CASRRTGHPTDTQYF. CDR3 coding DNA: TGCGCCAGCAGGCGAACGGGACACCCCACAGATACGCAGTATTTT.

The chain joins TRBV7-3 to TRBJ1-6; D is unresolved. Germline assignment: CDR1 SGHTA and CDR2 FQGTGA. V was shortened by 6 bases and J by 7 bases, with 16 bases between the two germline ends. This CDR3 comprises 15 residues. The CDR3 loop reads CASSHEGRGNSPLHF. CDR3 nucleotides: TGTGCCAGCAGTCACGAAGGGCGGGGAAATTCACCCCTCCACTTT.

The rearrangement joins TRBV29-1 to TRBJ1-2; 9 bases match TRBD1. V lost 7 bases and J lost 4; bases outside the gene matches: 16. The CDR3 is 16 amino acids. Germline V gene sequence: CDR1 SQVTM, CDR2 ANQGSEA. CDR3 sequence (DNA): TGCAGCGCTGGGGACAGGGCTAGTTCTGGTACCTATGGCTACACCTTC. This codes for CSAGDRASSGTYGYTF.